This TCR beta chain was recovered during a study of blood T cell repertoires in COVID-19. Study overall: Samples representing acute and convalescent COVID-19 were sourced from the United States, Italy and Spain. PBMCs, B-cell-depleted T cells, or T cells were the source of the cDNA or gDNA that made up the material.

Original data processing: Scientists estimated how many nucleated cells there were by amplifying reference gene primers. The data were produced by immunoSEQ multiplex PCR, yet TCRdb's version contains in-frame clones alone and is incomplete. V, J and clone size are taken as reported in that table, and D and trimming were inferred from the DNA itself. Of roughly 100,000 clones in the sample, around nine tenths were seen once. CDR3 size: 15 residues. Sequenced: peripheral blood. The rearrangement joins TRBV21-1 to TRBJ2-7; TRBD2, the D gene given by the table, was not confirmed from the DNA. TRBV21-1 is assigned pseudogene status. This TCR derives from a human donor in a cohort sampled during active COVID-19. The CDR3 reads CASSPGVRSCYEQYF. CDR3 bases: TGTGCCAGCAGCCCGGGGGTCCGCAGCTGTTACGAGCAGTACTTC.